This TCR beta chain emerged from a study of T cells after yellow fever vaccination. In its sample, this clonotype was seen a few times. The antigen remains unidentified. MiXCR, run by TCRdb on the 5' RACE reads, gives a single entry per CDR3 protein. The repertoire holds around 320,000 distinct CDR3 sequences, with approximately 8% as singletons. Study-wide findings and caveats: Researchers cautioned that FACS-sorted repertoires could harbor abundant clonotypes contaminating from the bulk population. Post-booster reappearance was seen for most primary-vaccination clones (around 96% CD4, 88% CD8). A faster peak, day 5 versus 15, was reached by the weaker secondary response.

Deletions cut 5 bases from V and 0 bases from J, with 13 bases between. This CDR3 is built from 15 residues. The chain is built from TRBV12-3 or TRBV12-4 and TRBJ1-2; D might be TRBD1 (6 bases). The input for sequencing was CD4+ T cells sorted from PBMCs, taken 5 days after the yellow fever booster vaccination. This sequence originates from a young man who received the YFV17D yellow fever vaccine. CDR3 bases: TGTGCCAGCAGTCCACTAGGGGGGGCTAACTATGGCTACACCTTC. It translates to CASSPLGGANYGYTF.